This T cell receptor beta chain was observed in a study of T cell changes during pregnancy in multiple sclerosis. The assay was immunoSEQ multiplex PCR, and TCRdb's table has in-frame clones only and misses some. The sample holds about 70,000 clones, approximately 92% seen once. The CDR3 loop spans 14 amino acids. Germline values: CDR1 SGHAT, CDR2 FQNNGV. Trimming removed 5 bases from V and 4 bases from J; junction bases left unmatched: 7. The receptor was isolated from a female donor in good health, enrolled as a control in a pregnancy study. The genes are TRBV11-2 and TRBJ1-2; 7 bases agree with TRBD1. The source material was CD8+ T cells from peripheral blood mononuclear cells, sampled in the third trimester of pregnancy. CDR3 loop: CASSVQGKGYGYTF. The CDR3 nucleotides read TGTGCCAGCAGCGTACAGGGGAAGGGCTATGGCTACACCTTC.